Listed below are T cell receptor beta chains from one sample, sequenced in a study of T cell changes during pregnancy in multiple sclerosis. Clones were read by immunoSEQ multiplex PCR, and TCRdb kept only the in-frame ones, dropping some. The sample has around 49,000 clones, 85% to 95% seen once. The material was CD8+ T cells from peripheral blood mononuclear cells, obtained in the first trimester of pregnancy. These receptors all come from a female donor with multiple sclerosis, enrolled in a pregnancy study. Both conserved end residues are part of each CDR3. D genes are given only for firm matches. For some rows the clone size is stated as once, few or many, or as a class when expanded; others skip it.

V gene,J gene,D gene,clone size,CDR3 DNA,CDR3 protein
TRBV5-1,TRBJ1-1,NA,NA,TGCGCCAGCAGCTTCGGCAGGGGCATGAACACTGAAGCTTTCTTT,CASSFGRGMNTEAFF
TRBV10-1,TRBJ1-2,TRBD1,NA,TGCGCCAGCAGCCCGGGTAGGGACAGGTTCGGCTGGTATGGCTACACCTTC,CASSPGRDRFGWYGYTF
TRBV5-4,TRBJ2-7,TRBD2,NA,TGTGCCAGCAGCTTTGGACTAGCGGGAGCCGAGCAGTACTTC,CASSFGLAGAEQYF
TRBV4-1,TRBJ2-2,NA,NA,TGCGCCAGCAGCCAGGGTCCTCGCGGGGCGAACACCGGGGAGCTGTTTTTT,CASSQGPRGANTGELFF
TRBV6-5,TRBJ1-2,TRBD1,NA,TGTGCCAGCAGCGGGACAGGGGGCTGGAATGGCTACACCTTC,CASSGTGGWNGYTF
TRBV4-2,TRBJ2-3,NA,NA,TGTGCCAGCAGCCAAGAGGTCACAGGGTGGGCAGATACGCAGTATTTT,CASSQEVTGWADTQYF
TRBV19,TRBJ1-2,TRBD1,NA,TGTGCCAGTAGTATGTCAGACAGGGTAGGCTATGGCTACACCTTC,CASSMSDRVGYGYTF
TRBV19,TRBJ2-1,TRBD2,NA,TGTGCCAGTAGTTCAGCTAGCGGGATCACAGAGCAGTTCTTC,CASSSASGITEQFF
TRBV6-5,TRBJ2-1,TRBD1,NA,TGTGCCAGCTCCGTCCGGGACAGGGTTAGGAATGAGCAGTTCTTC,CASSVRDRVRNEQFF
TRBV2,TRBJ2-7,NA,NA,TGTGCCAGCATTAGACTAGCCTACGAGCAGTACTTC,CASIRLAYEQYF
TRBV19,TRBJ2-1,NA,NA,TGTGCCAGTAGTATCGCGGTCTCCGGAGGGAGTCTCCTCTTC,CASSIAVSGGSLLF
TRBV27,TRBJ1-1,NA,NA,TGTGCCAGCAGTTTACAGAGGGCGCCTGAAGCTTTCTTT,CASSLQRAPEAFF
TRBV4-3,TRBJ2-1,NA,NA,TGCGCCAGCAGCCAAGAAGCGGTTTACAATGAGCAGTTCTTC,CASSQEAVYNEQFF
TRBV2,TRBJ1-1,NA,NA,TGTGCCAGACCAGGGGAGGGAACTGAAGCTTTCTTT,CARPGEGTEAFF
TRBV19,TRBJ2-1,TRBD2,NA,TGTGCCAGTAGGAGCGGGAGGGCCATTGGCGATGAGCAGTTCTTC,CASRSGRAIGDEQFF
TRBV27,TRBJ2-2,NA,NA,TGTGCCAGCAAACAGTTAACCGGGGAGCTGTTTTTT,CASKQLTGELFF
TRBV27,TRBJ2-7,NA,once,TGTGCCAGCAGTCACACCGGGACACTCTCCTACGAGCAGTACTTC,CASSHTGTLSYEQYF
TRBV6-4,TRBJ1-2,TRBD1,NA,TGTGCCAGCAGAGCCGGGACAGGGGATAACTATGGCTACACCTTC,CASRAGTGDNYGYTF
TRBV19,TRBJ1-5,NA,NA,TGTGCCAGTAGTATAGGCGGGGGACCGATATATCAGCCCCAGCATTTT,CASSIGGGPIYQPQHF
TRBV7-9,TRBJ2-7,TRBD2,NA,TGTGCCAGCAGCTCTCAAATTAGCGGGGGCTACGAGCAGTACTTC,CASSSQISGGYEQYF
TRBV5-6,TRBJ1-1,NA,once,TGTGCCAGCAGCCACTGGACAGAGAATGAAGCTTTCTTT,CASSHWTENEAFF
TRBV6-5,TRBJ2-7,NA,medium-sized,TGTGCCAGCAGTTACTCGCGCAAGTACGAGCAGTACTTC,CASSYSRKYEQYF
TRBV7-9,TRBJ2-7,NA,NA,TGTGCCAGCAGCTTAGACGGGAGTGCCAAGTCCTACGAGCAGTACTTC,CASSLDGSAKSYEQYF
TRBV11-2,TRBJ2-1,NA,NA,TGTGCCAGCAGCTTAGATCTTTCCGCTAGTAAGTTGGAGCAGTTCTTC,CASSLDLSASKLEQFF
TRBV5-4,TRBJ2-7,NA,NA,TGTGCCAGCAGCTTGGACTCAGGTCCCTACGAGCAGTACTTC,CASSLDSGPYEQYF
TRBV30,TRBJ1-5,TRBD1,NA,TGTGCCTGGAGTTCTCTGGGACAGGGGATTGAGATGGTAAATCAGCCCCAGCATTTT,CAWSSLGQGIEMVNQPQHF
TRBV7-9,TRBJ1-5,NA,few,TGTGCCAGCAGGGGACCGGGAGCCAATCAGCCCCAGCATTTT,CASRGPGANQPQHF
TRBV1,TRBJ2-7,NA,NA,TGCACCAGCAGCCAGCCTAGGGGTAACTCCGGGTCTTACGAGCAGTACTTC,CTSSQPRGNSGSYEQYF
TRBV4-1,TRBJ2-3,NA,NA,TGCGCCAGCAGCCAAGGTGGGAGGCCAGCAGTTACAGATACGCAGTATTTT,CASSQGGRPAVTDTQYF
TRBV28,TRBJ1-1,NA,NA,TGTGCCAGCAGCCTAGGAGGTTTGACTGAAGCTTTCTTT,CASSLGGLTEAFF
TRBV5-6,TRBJ2-1,TRBD2,NA,TGTGCCAGCAGCTTGATCCTAGCGGGAGTAGATGAGCAGTTCTTC,CASSLILAGVDEQFF
TRBV29-1,TRBJ1-2,NA,NA,TGCAGCGTTGAAGATCGCGGCAGAACCCCCCAATTCTATGGCTACACCTTC,CSVEDRGRTPQFYGYTF
TRBV27,TRBJ1-2,NA,NA,TGTGCCAGCAGTTTACAAGGACATCTCTATGGCTACACCTTC,CASSLQGHLYGYTF
TRBV19,TRBJ1-5,NA,NA,TGTGCCAGTAGTATAAGAGCAGGGCTTCAGCCCCAGCATTTT,CASSIRAGLQPQHF
TRBV9,TRBJ1-1,TRBD1,NA,TGTGCCAGCAGCGTGGGACAGGGGAAGACTGAAGCTTTCTTT,CASSVGQGKTEAFF
TRBV6-1,TRBJ2-7,NA,NA,TGTGCCAGCAGTGCCAGGGGATCCTCCTACGAGCAGTACTTC,CASSARGSSYEQYF
TRBV29-1,TRBJ2-2,NA,NA,TGCAGCGTTGAGGACCCCAGGGTTACCGGGGAGCTGTTTTTT,CSVEDPRVTGELFF
TRBV5-5,TRBJ2-7,TRBD2,NA,TGTGCCAGCAGCTGGAGCGGGAGAGGGTCCTACGAGCAGTACTTC,CASSWSGRGSYEQYF
TRBV15,TRBJ2-3,TRBD2,once,TGTGCCACCGGGGACTACAACACAGATACGCAGTATTTT,CATGDYNTDTQYF
TRBV4-3,TRBJ2-3,TRBD1,once,TGCGCCAGCAGCCCGAGACAGGGGAGCACAGATACGCAGTATTTT,CASSPRQGSTDTQYF
TRBV27,TRBJ1-2,TRBD1,NA,TGTGCCAGCAGTTTTGCACAGGGGGTCGGCTACACCTTC,CASSFAQGVGYTF
TRBV7-9,TRBJ2-1,TRBD2,few,TGTGCCAGCAGCCGGACTAGCGGGAGTCCGAATGAGCAGTTCTTC,CASSRTSGSPNEQFF
TRBV27,TRBJ2-1,TRBD2,NA,TGTGCCAGCAGTTTGGCGGGACTAGCGGGGCACCAGCAGTTCTTC,CASSLAGLAGHQQFF
TRBV9,TRBJ1-5,NA,NA,TGTGCCAGCAGCCCTCAAGGGGGACAGCCCCAGCATTTT,CASSPQGGQPQHF
TRBV9,TRBJ1-4,TRBD1,NA,TGTGCCAGCTCCCCGACAGGGGCCCCCTTCGATGAAAAACTGTTTTTT,CASSPTGAPFDEKLFF
TRBV4-1,TRBJ2-7,TRBD2,NA,TGCGCCAGCAGCGACCGGACTAGCGGGTTGAGCTCCTACGAGCAGTACTTC,CASSDRTSGLSSYEQYF